A single sample is the source of the 31 T cell receptor beta chains below, sequenced in a study of T cell responses to AZD1222 COVID-19 vaccine. Repertoires were generated with immunoSEQ multiplex PCR, while TCRdb's copy carries only in-frame clones and drops some. The table includes roughly 120,000 clones, just over 90% detected once. Here the sequenced sample was peripheral blood, taken 28 days after the second AZD1222 dose. The receptors derive from an adult who received the AZD1222 COVID-19 vaccine.

This clone has more than one count but fewer than ten. V is TRBV18 and J is TRBJ1-5, with D perhaps matching TRBD1 (5 bases). The CDR3 totals 14 residues. Looked up from germline, CDR1 is KGHSH and CDR2 is LQKENI. The ends were cut back, 3 bases at V and 4 bases at J, with 10 bases in the middle. CDR3 sequence: CASSPSGGNQPQHF. The CDR3 DNA follows: TGTGCCAGCTCACCCTCCGGGGGAAATCAGCCCCAGCATTTT.

The gene calls are TRBV6-1 and TRBJ2-5; D gene uncertain. CDR1 is MNHNS and CDR2 is SASEGT in the germline V gene. Between the trimmed V and J ends, which lost 2 bases and 5 bases, there was a span of 9 bases. The CDR3 has 13 amino acids. The CDR3 DNA reads TGTGCCAGCAGTGAATCGATTAGGGAGACCCAGTACTTC. It encodes CASSESIRETQYF.

The chain is built from TRBV14 and TRBJ1-2; D ambiguous. This CDR3 comprises 14 residues. Germline loops: CDR1 SGHDN, CDR2 FVKESK. Trimming took 1 base from V and 8 from J, leaving 14 bases between them. CDR3 amino acids: CASSQVAFSRGYTF. The CDR3 coding sequence is TGTGCCAGCAGCCAAGTCGCATTCTCAAGGGGCTACACCTTC.

V gene TRBV5-5 combines with J gene TRBJ2-7, with D perhaps TRBD2 (6 bases). Trimming cost V 2 bases and J 6 bases, with 9 bases left between them. CDR1 and CDR2 (germline): SGHKS, YYEKEE (reference sequence). The CDR3 sequence is 12 residues long. CDR3 coding DNA: TGTGCCAGCAGCTTCCTGGGAGGCGAGCAGTACTTC. It encodes CASSFLGGEQYF.

V is TRBV5-6 and J is TRBJ1-2; D might be TRBD1 (5 bases). In germline, CDR1 is SGHDT, CDR2 YYEEEE. CDR3 length: 17 residues. V was cut by 4 bases and J by 1 base, with 20 bases left in between. The CDR3 DNA follows: TGTGCCAGCAGCCCACCGGGGCCACTACACAGTAACTATGGCTACACCTTC. It codes for CASSPPGPLHSNYGYTF.

The chain employs TRBV19 and TRBJ1-2; 8 bases line up with TRBD1. This CDR3 spans 16 amino acids. V lost 4 bases, J lost 2 bases, and 9 bases stayed unmatched. Germline CDR1 is LNHDA and CDR2 is SQIVND (reference sequence). The DNA for the CDR3 is TGTGCCAGTAGTAAACCGGGACAGGTACCGAACTATGGCTACACCTTC. As protein: CASSKPGQVPNYGYTF. The full variable domain, with the rest looked up from reference TRBV19 and TRBJ1-2, is DGGITQSPKYLFRKEGQNVTLSCEQNLNHDAMYWYRQDPGQGLRLIYYSQIVNDFQKGDIAEGYSVSREKKESFPLTVTSAQKNPTAFYLCASSKPGQVPNYGYTFGSGTRLTVV.

The chain has TRBV7-2 and TRBJ2-3; 10 bases agree with TRBD2. J was trimmed by 4 bases and V by 1 base; bases with no gene match: 8. The CDR3 sequence is 17 residues long. Germline CDR1 and CDR2: SGHTA and FQGNSA. CDR3 in DNA: TGTGCCAGCAGCTTAGAGGGCCTAGCGGGAGTGGCAGATACGCAGTATTTT. This codes for CASSLEGLAGVADTQYF.

The chain links TRBV5-1 to TRBJ2-5; TRBD2 agrees at 11 bases. Germline assignment: CDR1 SGHRS and CDR2 YFSETQ. The CDR3 extends over 16 amino acids. After removal of 5 bases from V and 1 base from J, the junction contained 7 bases not matched to a gene. For the CDR3, the DNA is TGCGCCAGCAGGCCCACTAGCGGGAGAGTCCAAGAGACCCAGTACTTC. Its translation: CASRPTSGRVQETQYF.

This chain uses TRBV13 with TRBJ2-5, with 8 bases identical to TRBD2. Germline assignment: CDR1 PRHDT and CDR2 FYEKMQ (reference sequence). With V trimmed by 2 bases and J by 3 bases, 2 bases remained unmatched. The CDR3 loop spans 14 amino acids. CDR3: CASSLRGGEETQYF. The CDR3, as DNA: TGTGCCAGCAGCTTACGGGGGGGTGAAGAGACCCAGTACTTC.

This CDR3 reads CASSLLRGLTDTQYF. As DNA, the CDR3 is TGTGCCAGCAGTTTACTCCGGGGGCTAACAGATACGCAGTATTTT. This chain joins TRBV27 and TRBJ2-3; D may correspond to TRBD1 or TRBD2 (6 bases each). Trimming took 2 bases from V and 3 from J, leaving 12 bases between them. The CDR3 has 15 residues. In germline, CDR1 is MNHEY, CDR2 SMNVEV (reference sequence).

This chain joins TRBV5-1 and TRBJ1-2; 7 bases match TRBD1. V gave up 4 bases and J gave up 5 bases; unmatched junction bases: 14. Looked up from germline, CDR1 is SGHRS and CDR2 is YFSETQ. The CDR3 is made up of 16 amino acids. The CDR3 protein is CASSTGTDNYIYGYTF. The CDR3 nucleotides read TGCGCCAGCAGCACCGGGACAGATAACTATATTTATGGCTACACCTTC.

This clone is a singleton in its sample. The DNA for the CDR3 is TGTGCCAGCAGTTATAACTCAGGGGGCTATGGCTACACCTTC. Its translation is CASSYNSGGYGYTF. This rearrangement joins TRBV6-6 to TRBJ1-2; TRBD1 matches at 7 bases. This CDR3 is 14 amino acids long. The V segment lost 3 bases and the J segment 4 bases; nucleotides outside the gene matches: 5. CDR1 is MNHNY, CDR2 SVGAGI, per germline (reference sequence).

This clone was picked up one time. The genes are TRBV10-3 and TRBJ2-5; D may be TRBD1 or TRBD2 (5 bases each). CDR1 and CDR2 (germline): ENHRY, SYGVKD. CDR3 length equals 15 residues. V dropped 5 bases and J dropped 1 base, with 14 bases sitting between them. The CDR3 reads CAISQTAGTQETQYF. CDR3 bases: TGTGCCATCAGTCAAACAGCCGGGACCCAAGAGACCCAGTACTTC.

The V call is TRBV3-1 (or the pseudogene TRBV3-2), the J call TRBJ1-2; 7 nucleotides line up with TRBD1. The CDR3 is 13 amino acids. Germline assignment: CDR1 LGHDT and CDR2 YNNKEL (reference sequence). The V segment lost 5 bases and the J segment 6 bases; nucleotides outside the gene matches: 6. The CDR3 loop reads CASSKQGYDGYTF. CDR3 coding DNA: TGTGCCAGCAGCAAACAGGGGTATGATGGCTACACCTTC.

The chain is built from TRBV11-2 and TRBJ1-5; D gene uncertain. Per germline, CDR1 SGHAT and CDR2 FQNNGV. CDR3 size: 12 residues. The ends were cut back, 2 bases at V and 6 bases at J, with 5 bases in the middle. The CDR3 DNA is TGTGCCAGCAGCTTACTTGGTCAGCCCCAGCATTTT. Translating gives CASSLLGQPQHF.

The CDR3 protein is CAWRRNPGTEAFF. CDR3 in DNA: TGTGCCTGGAGGAGGAACCCGGGGACTGAAGCTTTCTTT. The chain recombines TRBV30 with TRBJ1-1, with no clear D. From germline, CDR1 is GTSNPN and CDR2 SVGIG (reference sequence). V was shortened by 3 bases and J by 5 bases, with 13 bases between the two germline ends. This CDR3 comprises 13 residues.

J is TRBJ2-1 and V is TRBV5-1; 9 bases fit TRBD2. Germline V gene data show CDR1 as SGHRS and CDR2 as YFSETQ. V trimming: 1 base; J trimming: 3 bases; junction bases outside the gene matches: 8. The CDR3 loop spans 17 amino acids. The CDR3 reads CASSLNIGLAIYNEQFF. In DNA form, the CDR3 reads TGCGCCAGCAGCTTGAATATTGGACTAGCGATCTACAATGAGCAGTTCTTC.

The V call is TRBV9, the J call TRBJ1-2; 8 bases map to TRBD1. Unmatched junction bases numbered 8, after V lost 3 bases and J lost 4 bases. CDR1 is SGDLS and CDR2 is YYNGEE in the germline V gene. This CDR3 comprises 15 residues. The CDR3 sequence: CASSARTGLGYGYTF. As DNA, the CDR3 is TGTGCCAGCAGCGCCAGGACAGGGTTGGGCTATGGCTACACCTTC.

This clone was seen only once. The CDR3 protein is CASSADGVVGYTF. Written as DNA, the CDR3 is TGCGCCAGCAGCGCGGACGGTGTGGTGGGCTACACCTTC. J is TRBJ1-2 and V is TRBV5-1; D gene uncertain. The germline V and J ends were trimmed by 4 bases and 8 bases, with 15 bases remaining between them. The CDR3 spans 13 residues. Germline V gene lookup returns CDR1 SGHRS and CDR2 YFSETQ.

The chain couples TRBV4-1 to TRBJ1-4, with D perhaps matching TRBD1 (5 bases). This CDR3 spans 15 amino acids. V shed 1 base and J shed 7 bases, with 13 bases lying between them. CDR1 and CDR2 (germline): MGHRA, YSYEKL. CDR3 loop: CASSQVGGWSEKLFF. The DNA of the CDR3 is TGCGCCAGCAGCCAAGTTGGGGGTTGGAGTGAAAAACTGTTTTTT.

DNA for the CDR3: TGTGCCAGCAGGGGAATAGGGCTCTCCTACGAGCAGTACTTC. Translating gives CASRGIGLSYEQYF. This chain connects TRBV2 to TRBJ2-7; no reliable D call. There are 14 residues in the CDR3. Per the germline V gene, CDR1 is SNHLY and CDR2 is FYNNEI. V was trimmed by 6 bases and J by 0 bases, leaving 12 bases between them.

The chain is built from TRBV6-1 and TRBJ1-6; 7 positions match TRBD1. V dropped 4 bases and J dropped 5; count of bases not matched to a gene: 17. The CDR3 extends over 19 amino acids. Looked up from germline, CDR1 is MNHNS and CDR2 is SASEGT. CDR3 DNA: TGTGCCAGCAGTGGCCAGGGGGGGTGGACTCGCCTCAATAATTCACCCCTCCACTTT. Translation: CASSGQGGWTRLNNSPLHF.

This clone showed up just once. The chain employs TRBV19 and TRBJ2-1; TRBD2 is a possible D gene (5 bases). Germline-derived CDR1 and CDR2 are LNHDA and SQIVND (reference sequence). V lost 3 bases to trimming and J lost 7 bases, with 22 bases between them. This CDR3 region has 17 residues. In DNA form, the CDR3 reads TGTGCCAGTAGTATCTCTAGCATCTACGACCGGGGTAATGAGCAGTTCTTC. Translation gives CASSISSIYDRGNEQFF. Together with reference TRBV19 and TRBJ2-1, the CDR3 gives the full variable domain: DGGITQSPKYLFRKEGQNVTLSCEQNLNHDAMYWYRQDPGQGLRLIYYSQIVNDFQKGDIAEGYSVSREKKESFPLTVTSAQKNPTAFYLCASSISSIYDRGNEQFFGPGTRLTVL.

V and J are TRBV19 and TRBJ1-5; unclear D gene. V shed 6 bases and J shed 7 bases, with 16 bases lying between them. The CDR3 runs to 14 residues. CDR1 and CDR2 from the germline V gene are LNHDA and SQIVND (reference sequence). The CDR3 region is CASRTYTLGQPQHF. CDR3 nucleotide sequence: TGTGCCAGTAGAACCTACACGCTAGGACAGCCCCAGCATTTT.

The chain combines TRBV5-5 with TRBJ2-7; 12 nucleotides match TRBD2. The CDR3 runs to 15 residues. J lost 3 bases, V lost 4 bases, and 5 bases had no gene match. CDR1 and CDR2 from the germline V gene are SGHKS and YYEKEE (reference sequence). This CDR3 reads CASSGLLAGGYEQYF. The DNA for the CDR3 is TGTGCCAGCAGCGGATTACTAGCGGGAGGCTACGAGCAGTACTTC.

The chain is built from TRBV7-6 and TRBJ2-1; 11 positions agree with TRBD2. V lost 5 bases to trimming and J lost 9 bases; unmatched junction nucleotides: 9. CDR3 size: 15 residues. Looked up from germline, CDR1 is SGHVS and CDR2 is FNYEAQ. CDR3 residues: CASSTKTSGDTEQFF. In nucleotides, the CDR3 is TGTGCCAGCAGCACAAAGACTAGCGGGGACACTGAGCAGTTCTTC.

V and J are TRBV10-1 and TRBJ2-3; 8 bases agree with TRBD1. The CDR3 has 15 amino acids. Losses at the gene ends were 4 bases for V and 2 bases for J; bases not matched to a gene: 5. Germline CDR1 is WNHNN and CDR2 is SYGVQD (reference sequence). CDR3 nucleotide sequence: TGCGCCAGCAGTGCTCCCAGGGGGCCCACAGATACGCAGTATTTT. Its protein is CASSAPRGPTDTQYF.

The rearrangement links TRBV7-8 to TRBJ1-4; D possibly corresponds to TRBD1 (5 bases). The length of the CDR3 is 14 residues. Trimming removed 3 bases from V and 7 bases from J, with 12 bases in between. CDR1 and CDR2 from the germline V gene are SGHVS and FQNEAQ. CDR3 sequence reads: CASSFGDSIEKLFF. The CDR3 DNA reads TGTGCCAGCAGCTTTGGAGACAGCATTGAAAAACTGTTTTTT.

The chain links TRBV10-3 to TRBJ2-5; 8 bases map to TRBD2. Germline V lookup: CDR1 ENHRY, CDR2 SYGVKD. This CDR3 contains 15 residues. V lost 5 bases and J lost 4; bases outside the gene matches: 9. The chain's CDR3 is CAISSPPAGGETQYF. The CDR3 nucleotides read TGTGCCATCAGTTCCCCCCCGGCGGGAGGAGAGACCCAGTACTTC.

This chain joins TRBV7-2 and TRBJ2-7, with no clear D. Germline V lookup: CDR1 SGHTA, CDR2 FQGNSA. The CDR3 is made up of 12 amino acids. The V end lost 1 base, the J end lost 7 bases, and 8 bases lay between the germline ends. The chain's CDR3 is CASSLGAVEQYF. DNA for the CDR3: TGTGCCAGCAGCTTAGGGGCCGTAGAGCAGTACTTC. Complete variable domain (other parts from reference TRBV7-2 and TRBJ2-7): GAGVSQSPSNKVTEKGKDVELRCDPISGHTALYWYRQSLGQGLEFLIYFQGNSAPDKSGLPSDRFSAERTGGSVSTLTIQRTQQEDSAVYLCASSLGAVEQYFGPGTRLTVT.

The gene calls are TRBV2 and TRBJ2-7; 10 bases match TRBD1. Germline V gene data show CDR1 as SNHLY and CDR2 as FYNNEI. This CDR3 comprises 14 residues. The trim removed 6 bases at V and 3 bases at J, leaving 5 bases unmatched. CDR3 loop: CASRVRTGGYEQYF. The DNA for the CDR3 is TGTGCCAGCAGGGTAAGGACAGGGGGCTACGAGCAGTACTTC.